These 10 T cell receptor beta chains originate from one sample sequenced in a study of T cell responses to AZD1222 COVID-19 vaccine. Assay: immunoSEQ multiplex PCR; the TCRdb copy retains only in-frame clones and omits some. The sample carries some 98,000 clones, about 81% recorded once. Here the sequenced sample was peripheral blood, taken 28 days after the second AZD1222 dose. These receptors were collected from an adult who received the AZD1222 COVID-19 vaccine.

This clone was detected a few times. The rearrangement links TRBV19 to TRBJ2-1; tentatively, D is TRBD1 (5 bases). Deletions cut 4 bases from V and 6 bases from J, with 13 bases between. CDR1 is LNHDA and CDR2 is SQIVND in the germline V gene (reference sequence). The CDR3 sequence is 14 residues long. CDR3 sequence: CASSKGSGINEQFF. The CDR3 DNA reads TGTGCCAGTAGTAAAGGGTCAGGGATCAATGAGCAGTTCTTC.

The chain recombines TRBV5-1 with TRBJ2-7; maybe TRBD2 (5 bases). CDR3 length: 14 amino acids. Germline V gives CDR1 SGHRS, CDR2 YFSETQ. V lost 4 bases, J lost 7 bases, and 18 bases lay in between. CDR3 sequence (DNA): TGCGCCAGCAGCCGTGAGGTAGCGCAGCGGGAGCAGTACTTC. Residues: CASSREVAQREQYF.

This clone has just one count. The chain joins TRBV30 to TRBJ1-1; D is possibly TRBD1 (6 bases). This CDR3 is 13 amino acids long. Germline lookup yields CDR1 GTSNPN and CDR2 SVGIG (reference sequence). Deletions cut 4 bases from V and 1 base from J, with 10 bases between. CDR3 DNA: TGTGCCTGGACGTCAGGGGCGAACACTGAAGCTTTCTTT. It encodes CAWTSGANTEAFF.

This clone was observed a single time. The chain has TRBV12-3 or TRBV12-4 and TRBJ2-1; D gene uncertain. The V gene lost 4 bases and the J gene lost 6 bases, with 10 bases spanning the gap. The CDR3 has 13 residues. The CDR3 loop reads CASSSRAGNEQFF. CDR3 in DNA: TGTGCCAGCAGTTCCCGGGCTGGCAATGAGCAGTTCTTC.

The V call is TRBV10-3, the J call TRBJ2-1, with 13 nucleotides matching TRBD2. Losses at the gene ends were 2 bases for V and 0 bases for J; bases not matched to a gene: 4. Germline V gene sequence: CDR1 ENHRY, CDR2 SYGVKD. The CDR3 runs to 18 residues. The CDR3 coding sequence is TGTGCCATCAGTGAGACCGGGACTAGCGGGACCTCCTACAATGAGCAGTTCTTC. Translation gives CAISETGTSGTSYNEQFF.

The chain employs TRBV19 and TRBJ1-2; 7 nucleotides match TRBD1. Germline CDR1 LNHDA, CDR2 SQIVND (reference sequence). After removal of 7 bases from V and 6 bases from J, the junction contained 5 bases not matched to a gene. The CDR3 covers 12 residues. CDR3 residues: CASTGTANGYTF. CDR3 DNA sequence: TGTGCCAGTACCGGGACAGCAAATGGCTACACCTTC.

The chain combines TRBV7-2 with TRBJ2-5, with TRBD1 matching 9 bases. Germline CDR1 is SGHTA and CDR2 is FQGNSA. The junction had 3 bases not matched to a gene; V was cut back by 5 bases and J by 2 bases. CDR3 length equals 14 residues. This chain's CDR3 is CASSLTGGQETQYF. CDR3 in DNA: TGTGCCAGCAGCCTGACAGGGGGACAAGAGACCCAGTACTTC.

The chain couples TRBV5-6 to TRBJ1-6, with unresolved D. Trimming cost V 1 base and J 6 bases, with 8 bases left between them. The CDR3 loop spans 14 amino acids. The germline gives CDR1 SGHDT, CDR2 YYEEEE. In DNA form, the CDR3 reads TGTGCCAGCAGCTTGTTCTCCGGTAATTCACCCCTCCACTTT. It encodes CASSLFSGNSPLHF.

This clone came up once. The chain combines TRBV7-9 with TRBJ2-1; tentatively, D is TRBD1 (6 bases). V was cut by 5 bases and J by 9 bases, with 14 bases left in between. The CDR3 loop spans 13 amino acids. Germline CDR1 and CDR2: SEHNR and FQNEAQ (reference sequence). The CDR3 DNA reads TGTGCCAGCAGCCCGACTGGGGGCACTGAGCAGTTCTTC. This gives the protein CASSPTGGTEQFF.

This chain links TRBV6-4 with TRBJ2-1, with 7 bases lining up with TRBD2. The germline CDR1 and CDR2 sequences are MRHNA and SNTAGT. The trim removed 5 bases at V and 3 bases at J, leaving 10 bases unmatched. The CDR3 has 16 amino acids. The CDR3 DNA reads TGTGCCAGCAGTAAAAGCCGGACTAGAGTCTACAATGAGCAGTTCTTC. This encodes CASSKSRTRVYNEQFF.